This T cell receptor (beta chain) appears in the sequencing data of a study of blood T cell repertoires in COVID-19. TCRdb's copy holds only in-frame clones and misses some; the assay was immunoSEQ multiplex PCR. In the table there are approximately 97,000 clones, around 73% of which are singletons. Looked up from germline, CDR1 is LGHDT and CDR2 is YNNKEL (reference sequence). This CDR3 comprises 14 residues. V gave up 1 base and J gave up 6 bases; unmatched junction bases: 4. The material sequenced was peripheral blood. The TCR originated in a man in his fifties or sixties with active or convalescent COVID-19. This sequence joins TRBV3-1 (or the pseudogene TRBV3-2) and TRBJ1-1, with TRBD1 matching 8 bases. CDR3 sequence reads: CASSQGGQGAEAFF. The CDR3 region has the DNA TGTGCCAGCAGCCAAGGCGGACAGGGAGCTGAAGCTTTCTTT.